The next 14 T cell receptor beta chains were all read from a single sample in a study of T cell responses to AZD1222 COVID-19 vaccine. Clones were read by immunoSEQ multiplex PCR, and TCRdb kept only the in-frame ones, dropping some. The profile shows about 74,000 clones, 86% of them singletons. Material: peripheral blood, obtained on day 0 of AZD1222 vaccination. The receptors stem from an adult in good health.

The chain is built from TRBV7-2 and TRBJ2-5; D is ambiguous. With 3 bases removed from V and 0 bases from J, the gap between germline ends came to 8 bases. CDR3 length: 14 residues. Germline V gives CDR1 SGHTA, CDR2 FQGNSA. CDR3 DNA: TGTGCCAGCAGCTTGCTTGGTTACCAAGAGACCCAGTACTTC. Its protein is CASSLLGYQETQYF.

In DNA form, the CDR3 reads TGCGCCAGCAGCCAAGCGGGGGTAACTGAAGCTTTCTTT. Translation gives CASSQAGVTEAFF. The chain uses TRBV4-1 and TRBJ1-1; a possible D gene is TRBD1 (5 bases). This CDR3 comprises 13 residues. CDR1 MGHRA and CDR2 YSYEKL come from the germline V gene. The V end was cut by 1 base, the J end by 5 bases, with 8 bases between.

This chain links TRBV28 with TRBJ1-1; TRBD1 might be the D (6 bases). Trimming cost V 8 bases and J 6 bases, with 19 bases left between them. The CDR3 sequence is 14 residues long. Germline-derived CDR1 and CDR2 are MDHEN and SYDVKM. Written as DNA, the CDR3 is TGTGCCAGCGCCCCACAGGGATCTATCGCTGAAGCTTTCTTT. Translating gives CASAPQGSIAEAFF. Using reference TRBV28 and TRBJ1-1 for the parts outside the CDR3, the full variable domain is DVKVTQSSRYLVKRTGEKVFLECVQDMDHENMFWYRQDPGLGLRLIYFSYDVKMKEKGDIPEGYSVSREKKERFSLILESASTNQTSMYLCASAPQGSIAEAFFGQGTRLTVV.

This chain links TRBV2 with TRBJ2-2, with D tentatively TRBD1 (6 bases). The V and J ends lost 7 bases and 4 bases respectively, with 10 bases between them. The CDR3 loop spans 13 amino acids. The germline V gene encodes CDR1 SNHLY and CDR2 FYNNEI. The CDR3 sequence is CASTLRGTGELFF. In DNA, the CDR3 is TGTGCCAGCACCCTCAGGGGCACCGGGGAGCTGTTTTTT. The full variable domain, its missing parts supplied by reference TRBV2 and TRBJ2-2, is EPEVTQTPSHQVTQMGQEVILRCVPISNHLYFYWYRQILGQKVEFLVSFYNNEISEKSEIFDDQFSVERPDGSNFTLKIRSTKLEDSAMYFCASTLRGTGELFFGEGSRLTVL.

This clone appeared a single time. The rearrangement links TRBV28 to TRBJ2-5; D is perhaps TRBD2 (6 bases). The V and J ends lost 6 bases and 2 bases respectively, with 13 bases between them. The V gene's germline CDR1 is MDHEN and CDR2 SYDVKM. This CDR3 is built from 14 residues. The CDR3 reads CASRPGLKQETQYF. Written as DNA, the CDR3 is TGTGCCAGCAGGCCGGGACTGAAGCAAGAGACCCAGTACTTC.

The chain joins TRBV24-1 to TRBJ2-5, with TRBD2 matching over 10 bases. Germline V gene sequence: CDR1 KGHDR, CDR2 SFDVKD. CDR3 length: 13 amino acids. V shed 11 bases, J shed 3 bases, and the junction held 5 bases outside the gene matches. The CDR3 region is CAISGGAKETQYF. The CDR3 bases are TGTGCCATAAGCGGGGGGGCCAAAGAGACCCAGTACTTC.

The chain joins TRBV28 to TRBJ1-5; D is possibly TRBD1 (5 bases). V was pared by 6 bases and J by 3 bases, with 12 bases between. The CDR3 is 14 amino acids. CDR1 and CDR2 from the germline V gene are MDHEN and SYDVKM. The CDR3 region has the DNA TGTGCCAGCAGGGGTTGGGGGGACAATCAGCCCCAGCATTTT. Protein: CASRGWGDNQPQHF.

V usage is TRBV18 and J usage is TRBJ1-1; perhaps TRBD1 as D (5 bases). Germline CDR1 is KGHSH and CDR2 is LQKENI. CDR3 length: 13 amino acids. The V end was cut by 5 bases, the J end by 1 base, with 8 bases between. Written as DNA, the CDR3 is TGTGCCAGCTCATCGACAGAGAACACTGAAGCTTTCTTT. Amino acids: CASSSTENTEAFF.

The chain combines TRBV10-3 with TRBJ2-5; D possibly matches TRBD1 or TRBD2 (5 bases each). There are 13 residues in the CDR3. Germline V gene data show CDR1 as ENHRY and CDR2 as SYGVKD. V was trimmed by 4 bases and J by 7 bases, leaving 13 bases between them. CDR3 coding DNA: TGTGCCATCAGTGGGACACTCAGCGGGACCCAGTACTTC. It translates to CAISGTLSGTQYF.

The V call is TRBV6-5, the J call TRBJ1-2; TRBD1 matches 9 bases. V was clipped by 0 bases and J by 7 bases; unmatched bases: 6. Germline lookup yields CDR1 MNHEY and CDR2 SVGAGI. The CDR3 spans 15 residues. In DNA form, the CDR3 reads TGTGCCAGCAGTTACTCGGAACAGGGGGCGGGTGGCTACACCTTC. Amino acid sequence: CASSYSEQGAGGYTF.

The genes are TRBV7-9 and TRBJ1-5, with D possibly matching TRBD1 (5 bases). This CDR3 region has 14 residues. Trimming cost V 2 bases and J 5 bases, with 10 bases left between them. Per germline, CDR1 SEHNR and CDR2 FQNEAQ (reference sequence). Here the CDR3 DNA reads TGTGCCAGCAGCTTATCGGGGGTGGATCAGCCCCAGCATTTT. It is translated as CASSLSGVDQPQHF.

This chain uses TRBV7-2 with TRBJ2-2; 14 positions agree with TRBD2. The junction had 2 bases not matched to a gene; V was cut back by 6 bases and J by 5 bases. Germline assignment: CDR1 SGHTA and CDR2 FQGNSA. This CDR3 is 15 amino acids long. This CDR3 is CASRGLAGDTGELFF. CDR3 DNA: TGTGCCAGCAGGGGACTAGCGGGAGATACCGGGGAGCTGTTTTTT.

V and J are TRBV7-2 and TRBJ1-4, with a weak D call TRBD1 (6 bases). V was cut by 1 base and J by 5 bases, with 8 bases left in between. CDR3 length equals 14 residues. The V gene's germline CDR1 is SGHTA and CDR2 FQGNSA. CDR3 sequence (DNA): TGTGCCAGCAGCTTAGAAACAGGGAATGAAAAACTGTTTTTT. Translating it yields CASSLETGNEKLFF.

The CDR3 bases are TGTGCCACCAGTGATTTTGGCGGACTGAACACTGAAGCTTTCTTT. Residues: CATSDFGGLNTEAFF. V gene TRBV24-1 combines with J gene TRBJ1-1; no clear D gene. This CDR3 is built from 15 residues. Germline V gene lookup returns CDR1 KGHDR and CDR2 SFDVKD. The V end was cut by 1 base, the J end by 0 bases, with 8 bases between.